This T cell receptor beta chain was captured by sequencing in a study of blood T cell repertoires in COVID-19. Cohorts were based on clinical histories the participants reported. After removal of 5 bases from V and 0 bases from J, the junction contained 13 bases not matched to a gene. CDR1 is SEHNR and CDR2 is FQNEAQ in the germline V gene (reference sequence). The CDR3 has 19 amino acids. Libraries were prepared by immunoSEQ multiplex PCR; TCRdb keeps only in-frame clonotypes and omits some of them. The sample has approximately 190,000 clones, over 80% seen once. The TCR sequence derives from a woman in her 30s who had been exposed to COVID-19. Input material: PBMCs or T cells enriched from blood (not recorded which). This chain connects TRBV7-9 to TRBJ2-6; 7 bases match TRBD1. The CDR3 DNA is TGTGCCAGCAGCGAGTTCACAGGGGCTTCCTTCTCTGGGGCCAACGTCCTGACTTTC. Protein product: CASSEFTGASFSGANVLTF.